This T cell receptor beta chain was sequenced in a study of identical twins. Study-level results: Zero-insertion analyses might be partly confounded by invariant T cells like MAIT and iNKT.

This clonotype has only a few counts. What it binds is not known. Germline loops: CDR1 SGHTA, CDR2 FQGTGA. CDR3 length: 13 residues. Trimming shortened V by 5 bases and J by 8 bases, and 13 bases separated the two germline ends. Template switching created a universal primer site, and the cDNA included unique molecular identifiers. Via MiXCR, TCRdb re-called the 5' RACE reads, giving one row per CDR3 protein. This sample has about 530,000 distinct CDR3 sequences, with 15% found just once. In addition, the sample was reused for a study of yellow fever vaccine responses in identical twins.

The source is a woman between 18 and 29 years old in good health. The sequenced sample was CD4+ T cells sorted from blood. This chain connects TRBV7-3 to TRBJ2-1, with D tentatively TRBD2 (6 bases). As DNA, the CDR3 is TGTGCCAGCAGCCTGACTAGGAAGGATGAGCAGTTCTTC. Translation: CASSLTRKDEQFF.